This record looks at one T cell receptor beta chain sequence and its context. Its target is unknown. Isolated RNA was reverse transcribed in full, so expressed TCRB transcripts were sequenced. Profiling relied on immunoSEQ multiplex PCR, and the TCRdb table lists in-frame clones only, not all of them. The table records hundreds of thousands of clones, more than 9.5% of them present only once. CDR1 LNHDA and CDR2 SQIVND come from the germline V gene (reference sequence). With 1 base removed from V and 2 bases from J, the gap between germline ends came to 9 bases. The CDR3 extends over 15 amino acids. This record comes from a study of beta chain features in type 1 diabetes. About the research overall: Analysis included under 120,000,000 sorted cells drawn from all samples. Overall study results and limits: Cells with high TCR expression could be over-represented by cDNA sequencing. The VDJ junctions of type 1 diabetes patients carried fewer insertions and more deletions. Within the patient group, naive, central memory and Treg TCRB repertoires appeared more similar to each other than within healthy donors.

The source is a woman aged 25 to 39 in good health. This chain uses TRBV19 with TRBJ2-1; D perhaps matches TRBD1 (5 bases). The sample comprised naive CD4+ T cells from blood. CDR3 sequence reads: CASSIVTAPYNEQFF. The CDR3 coding sequence is TGTGCCAGTAGTATAGTGACAGCACCCTACAATGAGCAGTTCTTC.